This record looks at one TCR beta chain sequence and its context. No antigen is known for it. This was the immunoSEQ v3.0 assay at survey level. Researchers set sequencing to target roughly 35,000-55,000 T-cell genomes per sample. The data were produced by immunoSEQ multiplex PCR, yet TCRdb's version contains in-frame clones alone and is incomplete. The sample gives fewer than 25,000 clones, 84% of which show up once; more than 3.5% is in the top ten. The sample comes from a study of long-term antiretroviral therapy in people with HIV. Study-wide results and caveats: With ART, diversity went up but was still lower than in transplant donor controls.

The CDR3 loop spans 16 amino acids. The germline gives CDR1 MNHEY, CDR2 SMNVEV (reference sequence). Deletions cut 5 bases from V and 1 base from J, with 15 bases between. Without exception, participants with HIV were treated in the United States. The sample here was unsorted PBMCs, taken about 6.1 years after starting antiretroviral therapy. This TCR came from a young man with HIV. This chain connects TRBV27 to TRBJ1-5, with a weak D call TRBD1 (6 bases). The CDR3 DNA reads as TGTGCCAGCAGTCTACAGGGACGGCTAAGCAATCAGCCCCAGCATTTT. Translation gives CASSLQGRLSNQPQHF.